This passage covers 10 T cell receptor beta chains from one sample sequenced in a study of cytomegalovirus exposure and HLA in healthy donors. The PCR employed 60 Vbeta primers together with 13 Jbeta primers. Using immunoSEQ multiplex PCR, the repertoire was profiled, and TCRdb retains in-frame clones only, with some absent. Of roughly 130,000 clones in the sample, around 67% were seen once. The material sequenced was PBMCs. These receptors all stem from a man younger than 35 in good health and CMV-seropositive.

In this sample, this clone turned up once. The V call is TRBV2, the J call TRBJ1-1; TRBD1 might be the D (6 bases). V lost 8 bases, J lost 1 base, and 14 bases lay in between. Germline CDR1 reads SNHLY; CDR2 reads FYNNEI. The CDR3 has 14 residues. CDR3 protein: CASGDGTQNTEAFF. CDR3 bases: TGTGCCAGCGGGGACGGGACACAGAACACTGAAGCTTTCTTT.

The chain combines TRBV4-3 with TRBJ2-7; 9 bases are shared with TRBD2. Trimming removed 1 base from V and 1 base from J; junction bases left unmatched: 2. Germline CDR1 and CDR2: LGHNA and YSLEER. This CDR3 contains 15 residues. This CDR3 reads CASSQARGGSYEQYF. In nucleotides, the CDR3 is TGCGCCAGCAGCCAAGCGCGGGGGGGGTCCTACGAGCAGTACTTC.

V gene TRBV10-3 combines with J gene TRBJ1-3; 11 bases line up with TRBD1. CDR1 ENHRY and CDR2 SYGVKD come from the germline V gene. The J segment lost 3 bases and the V segment lost 5 bases, leaving 12 bases of the junction unmatched. This CDR3 spans 18 amino acids. Written as DNA, the CDR3 is TGTGCCATCAGTCCGAGGGGTGGACAGGGGGCATTTGGAAACACCATATATTTT. Encoded protein: CAISPRGGQGAFGNTIYF.

The V gene is TRBV29-1, the J gene TRBJ2-1; 8 bases align to TRBD2. The germline V gene encodes CDR1 SQVTM and CDR2 ANQGSEA. This CDR3 has 12 residues. V lost 6 bases and J lost 7; bases outside the gene matches: 5. Here the CDR3 DNA reads TGCAGCGTGCGGGGGGCTTGGAATGAGCAGTTCTTC. This gives the protein CSVRGAWNEQFF.

The chain has TRBV29-1 and TRBJ1-1; D may be TRBD1 (5 bases). V dropped 7 bases and J dropped 4 bases, with 22 bases sitting between them. The CDR3 has 15 residues. Germline V gives CDR1 SQVTM, CDR2 ANQGSEA. The CDR3 DNA is TGCAGCGCTGGGGGAGGCAGGGCCGGAGGCACTGAAGCTTTCTTT. Translation: CSAGGGRAGGTEAFF.

In this sample, this clone turned up once. CDR3: CASSVILTGTGYGYTF. In nucleotides, the CDR3 is TGCGCCAGCAGCGTGATCCTGACAGGGACGGGCTATGGCTACACCTTC. The chain uses TRBV5-1 and TRBJ1-2; 7 bases are shared with TRBD1. The junction had 13 bases not matched to a gene; V was cut back by 4 bases and J by 4 bases. This CDR3 is 16 amino acids long. From germline, CDR1 is SGHRS and CDR2 YFSETQ. Based on the CDR3 plus reference TRBV5-1 and TRBJ1-2, the full variable domain is KAGVTQTPRYLIKTRGQQVTLSCSPISGHRSVSWYQQTPGQGLQFLFEYFSETQRNKGNFPGRFSGRQFSNSRSEMNVSTLELGDSALYLCASSVILTGTGYGYTFGSGTRLTVV.

The rearrangement uses TRBV5-1 and TRBJ2-1, with D possibly being TRBD2 (5 bases). The germline V gene has CDR1 SGHRS and CDR2 YFSETQ. CDR3 length: 12 amino acids. With 7 bases removed from V and 9 bases from J, the gap between germline ends came to 14 bases. This chain's CDR3 is CASGPWESEQFF. In DNA, the CDR3 is TGCGCCAGCGGTCCCTGGGAGAGTGAGCAGTTCTTC.

The rearrangement uses TRBV7-9 and TRBJ2-7, with 7 nucleotides matching TRBD1. The CDR3 spans 14 residues. CDR1 is SEHNR and CDR2 is FQNEAQ in the germline V gene (reference sequence). Trimming cost V 2 bases and J 1 base; bases outside gene matches: 2. The CDR3 region has the DNA TGTGCCAGCAGCTTACTGGACAGGTCCTACGAGCAGTACTTC. Translated, it gives CASSLLDRSYEQYF.

The V gene is TRBV28, the J gene TRBJ2-7, with 8 bases matching TRBD1. The V gene's germline CDR1 is MDHEN and CDR2 SYDVKM. V shed 2 bases and J 6 bases; nucleotides not matched to a gene: 3. This CDR3 comprises 13 residues. CDR3 DNA sequence: TGTGCCAGCAGTTTAGGACAGGGCACCGAGCAGTACTTC. Its protein is CASSLGQGTEQYF.

The rearrangement uses TRBV5-6 and TRBJ1-2; no firm D call. V shed 4 bases and J shed 5 bases, with 15 bases lying between them. The CDR3 runs 14 residues. Germline V gene lookup returns CDR1 SGHDT and CDR2 YYEEEE. The CDR3 loop is CASSRTRVEYGYTF. CDR3 nucleotides: TGTGCCAGCAGCAGGACTCGGGTGGAGTATGGCTACACCTTC.